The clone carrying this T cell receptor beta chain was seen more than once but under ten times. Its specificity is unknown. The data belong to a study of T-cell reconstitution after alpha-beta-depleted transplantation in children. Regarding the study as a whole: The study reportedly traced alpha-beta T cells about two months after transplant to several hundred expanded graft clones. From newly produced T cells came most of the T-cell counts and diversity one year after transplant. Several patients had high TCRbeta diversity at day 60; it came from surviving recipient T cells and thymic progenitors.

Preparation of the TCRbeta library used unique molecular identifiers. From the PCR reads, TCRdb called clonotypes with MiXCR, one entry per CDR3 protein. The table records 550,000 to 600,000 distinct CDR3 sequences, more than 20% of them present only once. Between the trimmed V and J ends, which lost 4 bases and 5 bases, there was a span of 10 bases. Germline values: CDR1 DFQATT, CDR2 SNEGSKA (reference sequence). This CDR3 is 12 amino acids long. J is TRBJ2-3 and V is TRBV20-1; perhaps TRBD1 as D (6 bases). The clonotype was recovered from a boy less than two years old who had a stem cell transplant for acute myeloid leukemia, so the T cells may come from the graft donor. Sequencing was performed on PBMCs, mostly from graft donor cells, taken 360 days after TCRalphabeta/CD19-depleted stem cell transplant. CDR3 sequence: CSANQGKDTQYF. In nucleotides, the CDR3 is TGCAGTGCTAATCAGGGGAAAGATACGCAGTATTTT.